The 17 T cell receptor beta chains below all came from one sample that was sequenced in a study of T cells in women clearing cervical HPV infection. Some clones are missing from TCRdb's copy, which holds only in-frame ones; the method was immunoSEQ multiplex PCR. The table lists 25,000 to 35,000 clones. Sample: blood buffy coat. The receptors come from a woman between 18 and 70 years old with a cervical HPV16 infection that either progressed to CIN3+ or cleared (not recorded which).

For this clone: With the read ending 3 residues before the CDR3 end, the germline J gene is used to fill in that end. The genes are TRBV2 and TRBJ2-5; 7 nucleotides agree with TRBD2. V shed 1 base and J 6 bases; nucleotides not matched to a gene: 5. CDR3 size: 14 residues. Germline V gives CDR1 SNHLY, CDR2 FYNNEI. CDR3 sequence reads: CASSEDPSGQTQYF. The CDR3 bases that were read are TGTGCCAGCAGTGAAGACCCTAGCGGTCAGACC. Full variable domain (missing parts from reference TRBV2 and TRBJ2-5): EPEVTQTPSHQVTQMGQEVILRCVPISNHLYFYWYRQILGQKVEFLVSFYNNEISEKSEIFDDQFSVERPDGSNFTLKIRSTKLEDSAMYFCASSEDPSGQTQYFGPGTRLLVL.

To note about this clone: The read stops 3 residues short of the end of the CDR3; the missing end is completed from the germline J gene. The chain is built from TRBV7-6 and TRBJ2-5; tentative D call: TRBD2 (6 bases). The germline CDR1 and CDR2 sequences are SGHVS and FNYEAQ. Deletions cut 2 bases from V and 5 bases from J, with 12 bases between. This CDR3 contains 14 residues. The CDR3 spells CASSLSGLTETQYF. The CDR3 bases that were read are TGTGCCAGCAGCTTATCCGGACTAACGGAGACC.

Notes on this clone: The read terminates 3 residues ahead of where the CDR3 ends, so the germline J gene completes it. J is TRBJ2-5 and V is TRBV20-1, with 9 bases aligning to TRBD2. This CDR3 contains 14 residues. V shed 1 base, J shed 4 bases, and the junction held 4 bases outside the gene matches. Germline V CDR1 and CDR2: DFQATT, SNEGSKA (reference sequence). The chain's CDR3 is CSARGGTSTETQYF. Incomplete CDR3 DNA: TGCAGTGCTAGAGGTGGGACTAGCACAGAGACC.

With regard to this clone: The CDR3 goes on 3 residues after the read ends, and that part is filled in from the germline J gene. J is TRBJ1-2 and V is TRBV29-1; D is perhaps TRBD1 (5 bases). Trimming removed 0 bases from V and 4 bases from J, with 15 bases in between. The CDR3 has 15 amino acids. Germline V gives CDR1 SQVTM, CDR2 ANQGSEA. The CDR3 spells CSVEDWARVGYGYTF. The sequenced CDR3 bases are TGCAGCGTTGAAGATTGGGCCAGGGTGGGCTATGGC.

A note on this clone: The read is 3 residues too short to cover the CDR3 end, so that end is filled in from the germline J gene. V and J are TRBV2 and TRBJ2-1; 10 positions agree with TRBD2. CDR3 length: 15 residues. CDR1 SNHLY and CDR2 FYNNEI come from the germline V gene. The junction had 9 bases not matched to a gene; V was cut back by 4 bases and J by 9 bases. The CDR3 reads CASSGTSGSSGEQFF. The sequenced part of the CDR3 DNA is TGTGCCAGCAGTGGGACTAGCGGTTCTTCGGGTGAG.

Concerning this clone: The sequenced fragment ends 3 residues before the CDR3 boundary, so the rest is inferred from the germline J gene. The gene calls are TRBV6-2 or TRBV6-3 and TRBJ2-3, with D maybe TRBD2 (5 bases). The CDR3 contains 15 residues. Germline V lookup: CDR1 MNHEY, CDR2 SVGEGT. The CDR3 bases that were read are TGTGCCAGCAGTTACGATCAGCCTAGCAATCAGCCG. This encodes CASSYDQPSNQP. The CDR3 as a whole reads CASSYDQPSNQPQYF.

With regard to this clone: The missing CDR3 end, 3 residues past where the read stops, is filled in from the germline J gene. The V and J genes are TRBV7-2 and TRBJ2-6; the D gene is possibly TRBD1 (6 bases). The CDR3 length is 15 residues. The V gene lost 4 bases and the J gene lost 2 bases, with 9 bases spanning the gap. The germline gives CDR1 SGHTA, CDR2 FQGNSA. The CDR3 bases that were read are TGTGCCAGCAGCTCGCAGGGGACTGGGGCCAACGTC. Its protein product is CASSSQGTGANV. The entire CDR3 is CASSSQGTGANVLTF.

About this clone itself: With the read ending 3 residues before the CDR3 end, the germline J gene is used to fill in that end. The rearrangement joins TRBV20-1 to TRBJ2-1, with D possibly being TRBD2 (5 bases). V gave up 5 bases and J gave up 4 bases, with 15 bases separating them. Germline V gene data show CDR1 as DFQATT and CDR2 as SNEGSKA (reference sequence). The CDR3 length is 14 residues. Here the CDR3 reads CSAPRLEVYNEQFF. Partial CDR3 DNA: TGCAGTGCTCCTAGGCTGGAGGTGTACAATGAG.

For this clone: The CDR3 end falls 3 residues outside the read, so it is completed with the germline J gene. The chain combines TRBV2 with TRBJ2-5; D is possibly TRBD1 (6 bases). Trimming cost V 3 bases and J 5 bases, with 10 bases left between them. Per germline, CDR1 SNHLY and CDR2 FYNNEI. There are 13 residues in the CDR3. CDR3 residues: CASSDSQGETQYF. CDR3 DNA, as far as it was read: TGTGCCAGCAGTGATTCCCAGGGGGAGACC. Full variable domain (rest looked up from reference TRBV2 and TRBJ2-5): EPEVTQTPSHQVTQMGQEVILRCVPISNHLYFYWYRQILGQKVEFLVSFYNNEISEKSEIFDDQFSVERPDGSNFTLKIRSTKLEDSAMYFCASSDSQGETQYFGPGTRLLVL.

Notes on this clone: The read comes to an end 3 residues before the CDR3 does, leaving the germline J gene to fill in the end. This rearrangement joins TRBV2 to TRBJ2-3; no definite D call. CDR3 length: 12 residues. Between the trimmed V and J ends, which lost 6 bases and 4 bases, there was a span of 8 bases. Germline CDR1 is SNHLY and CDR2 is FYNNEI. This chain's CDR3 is CASRSEADTQYF. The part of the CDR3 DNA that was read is TGTGCCAGCAGGAGCGAGGCAGATACG.

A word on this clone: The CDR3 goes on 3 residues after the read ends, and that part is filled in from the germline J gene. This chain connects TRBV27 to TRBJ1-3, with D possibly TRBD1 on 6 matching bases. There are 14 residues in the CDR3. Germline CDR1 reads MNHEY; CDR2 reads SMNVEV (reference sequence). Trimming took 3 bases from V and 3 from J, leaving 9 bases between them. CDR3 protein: CASSFSGVGNTIYF. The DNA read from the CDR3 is TGTGCCAGCAGTTTTTCAGGGGTTGGAAACACC.

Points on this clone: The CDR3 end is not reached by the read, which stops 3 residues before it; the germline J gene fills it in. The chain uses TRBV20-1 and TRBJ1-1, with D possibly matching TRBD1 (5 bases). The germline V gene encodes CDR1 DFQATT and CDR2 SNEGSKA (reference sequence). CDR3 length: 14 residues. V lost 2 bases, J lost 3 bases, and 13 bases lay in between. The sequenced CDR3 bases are TGCAGTGCTAGAACCCCGACAGAGTACACTGAA. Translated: CSARTPTEYTE. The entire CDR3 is CSARTPTEYTEAFF.

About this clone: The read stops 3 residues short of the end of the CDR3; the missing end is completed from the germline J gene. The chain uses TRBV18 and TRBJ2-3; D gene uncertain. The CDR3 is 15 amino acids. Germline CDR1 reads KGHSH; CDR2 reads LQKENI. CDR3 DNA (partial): TGTGCCAGCTCACCGGCAGGCGCGCCCGAAGAGACG. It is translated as CASSPAGAPEET. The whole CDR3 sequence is CASSPAGAPEETQYF. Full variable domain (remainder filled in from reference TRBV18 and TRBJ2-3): NAGVMQNPRHLVRRRGQEARLRCSPMKGHSHVYWYRQLPEEGLKFMVYLQKENIIDESGMPKERFSAEFPKEGPSILRIQQVVRGDSAAYFCASSPAGAPEETQYFGPGTRLTVL.

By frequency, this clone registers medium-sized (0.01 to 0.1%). Incomplete CDR3 DNA: TGCGCCAGCAGCCAAATCATGAGCGGGGGCACAGATACG. Protein product: CASSQIMSGGTDT. The CDR3 reads in full as CASSQIMSGGTDTQYF. The rearrangement joins TRBV4-1 to TRBJ2-3; 7 bases are shared with TRBD2. Read coverage stops 3 residues before the CDR3 terminus; the germline J gene supplies the remainder. Germline values: CDR1 MGHRA, CDR2 YSYEKL. Germline trimming cut 2 bases from V and 1 base from J; bases unmatched to any gene: 6. The CDR3 totals 16 residues.

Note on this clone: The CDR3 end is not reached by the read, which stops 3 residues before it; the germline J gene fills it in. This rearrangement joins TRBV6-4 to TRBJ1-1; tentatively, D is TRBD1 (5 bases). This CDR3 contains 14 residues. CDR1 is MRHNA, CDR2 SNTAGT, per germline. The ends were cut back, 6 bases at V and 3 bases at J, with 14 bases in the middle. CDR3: CASRQQWDYTEAFF. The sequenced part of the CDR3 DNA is TGTGCCAGCAGGCAACAGTGGGACTACACTGAA.

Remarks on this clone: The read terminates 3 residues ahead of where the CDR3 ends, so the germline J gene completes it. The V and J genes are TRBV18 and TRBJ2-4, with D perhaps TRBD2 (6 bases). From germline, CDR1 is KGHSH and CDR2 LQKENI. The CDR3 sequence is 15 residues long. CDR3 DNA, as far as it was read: TGTGCCAGCTCACTAGAAAGAGTTCCGGACTATGGT. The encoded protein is CASSLERVPDYG. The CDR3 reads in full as CASSLERVPDYGQYF.

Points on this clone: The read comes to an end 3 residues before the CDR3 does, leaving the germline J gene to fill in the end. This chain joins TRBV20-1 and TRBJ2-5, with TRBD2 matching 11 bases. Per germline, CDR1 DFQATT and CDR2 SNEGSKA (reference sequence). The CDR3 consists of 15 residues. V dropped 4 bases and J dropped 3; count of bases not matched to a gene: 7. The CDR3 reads CSATLVAGGKETQYF. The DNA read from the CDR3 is TGCAGTGCTACCTTAGTAGCGGGAGGGAAAGAGACC.